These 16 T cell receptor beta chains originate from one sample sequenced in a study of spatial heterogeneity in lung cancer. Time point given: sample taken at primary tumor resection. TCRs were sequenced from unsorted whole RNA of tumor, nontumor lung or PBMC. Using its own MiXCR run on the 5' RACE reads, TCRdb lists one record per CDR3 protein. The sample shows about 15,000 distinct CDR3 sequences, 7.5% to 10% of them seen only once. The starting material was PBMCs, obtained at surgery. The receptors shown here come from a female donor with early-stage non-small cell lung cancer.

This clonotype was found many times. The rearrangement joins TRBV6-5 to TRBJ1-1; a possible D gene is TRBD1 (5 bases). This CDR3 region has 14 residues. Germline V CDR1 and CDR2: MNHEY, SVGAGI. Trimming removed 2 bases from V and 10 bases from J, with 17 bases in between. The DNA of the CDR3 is TGTGCCAGCAGTTACAGCGGGGGAGTCAGTAGAGCTTTCTTT. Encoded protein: CASSYSGGVSRAFF.

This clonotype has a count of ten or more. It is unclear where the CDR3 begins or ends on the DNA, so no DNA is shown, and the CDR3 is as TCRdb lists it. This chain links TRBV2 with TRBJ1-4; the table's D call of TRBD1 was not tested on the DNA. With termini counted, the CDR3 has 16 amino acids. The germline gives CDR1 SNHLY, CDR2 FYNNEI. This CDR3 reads CASSILGGATNEKLFF.

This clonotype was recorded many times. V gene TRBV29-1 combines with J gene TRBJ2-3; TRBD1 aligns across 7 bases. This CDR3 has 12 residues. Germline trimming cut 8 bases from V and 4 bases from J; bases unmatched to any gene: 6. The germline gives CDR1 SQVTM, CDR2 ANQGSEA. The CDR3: CSPQGDADTQYF. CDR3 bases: TGCAGCCCGCAGGGGGACGCAGATACGCAGTATTTT.

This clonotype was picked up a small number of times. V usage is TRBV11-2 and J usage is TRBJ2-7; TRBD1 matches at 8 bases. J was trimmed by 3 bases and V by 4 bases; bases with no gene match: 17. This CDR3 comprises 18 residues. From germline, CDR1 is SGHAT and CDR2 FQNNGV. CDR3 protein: CASSSVNRDRGKGYEQYF. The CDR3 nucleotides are TGTGCCAGCAGCTCAGTCAACAGAGACAGGGGAAAGGGCTACGAGCAGTACTTC.

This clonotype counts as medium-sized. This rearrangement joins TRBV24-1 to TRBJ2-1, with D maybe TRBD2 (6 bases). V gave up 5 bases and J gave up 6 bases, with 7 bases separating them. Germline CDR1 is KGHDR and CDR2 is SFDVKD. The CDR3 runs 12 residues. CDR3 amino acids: CATSASVNEQFF. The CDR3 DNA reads TGTGCCACCAGTGCTAGCGTCAATGAGCAGTTCTTC.

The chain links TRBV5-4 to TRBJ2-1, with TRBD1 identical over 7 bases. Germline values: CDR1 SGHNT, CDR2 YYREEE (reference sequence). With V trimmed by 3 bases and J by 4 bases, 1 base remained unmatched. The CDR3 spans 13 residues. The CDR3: CASSWDSYNEQFF. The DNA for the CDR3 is TGTGCCAGCAGCTGGGACAGTTACAATGAGCAGTTCTTC.

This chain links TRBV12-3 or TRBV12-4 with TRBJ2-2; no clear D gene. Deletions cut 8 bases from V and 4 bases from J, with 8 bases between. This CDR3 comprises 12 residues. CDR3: CASVISTGELFF. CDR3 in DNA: TGTGCCAGCGTCATCTCCACCGGGGAGCTGTTTTTT.

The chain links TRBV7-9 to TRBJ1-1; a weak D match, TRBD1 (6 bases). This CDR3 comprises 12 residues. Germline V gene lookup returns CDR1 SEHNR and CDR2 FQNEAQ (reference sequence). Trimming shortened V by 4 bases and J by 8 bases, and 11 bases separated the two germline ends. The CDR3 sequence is CASSYYTGEAFF. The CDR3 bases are TGTGCCAGCAGCTACTATACAGGGGAAGCTTTCTTT.

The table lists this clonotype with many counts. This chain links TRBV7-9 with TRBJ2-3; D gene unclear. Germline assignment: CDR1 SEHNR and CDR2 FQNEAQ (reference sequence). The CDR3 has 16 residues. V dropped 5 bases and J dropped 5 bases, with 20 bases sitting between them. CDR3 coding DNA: TGTGCCAGCAGCCCCGGGCGAGTTGAAGAGAAAGATACGCAGTATTTT. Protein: CASSPGRVEEKDTQYF.

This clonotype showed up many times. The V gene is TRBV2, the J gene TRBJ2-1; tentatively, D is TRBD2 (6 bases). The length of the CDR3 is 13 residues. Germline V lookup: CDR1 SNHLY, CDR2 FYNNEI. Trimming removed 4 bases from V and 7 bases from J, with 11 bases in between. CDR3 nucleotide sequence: TGTGCCAGCAGTGGGGACTTCGTAAATGAGCAGTTCTTC. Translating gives CASSGDFVNEQFF.

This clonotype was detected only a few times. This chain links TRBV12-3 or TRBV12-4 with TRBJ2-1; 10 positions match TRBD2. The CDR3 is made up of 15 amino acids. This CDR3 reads CSGGRISGRANEQFF. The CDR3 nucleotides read TGTTCGGGGGGAAGGATAAGCGGGAGGGCCAATGAGCAGTTCTTC.

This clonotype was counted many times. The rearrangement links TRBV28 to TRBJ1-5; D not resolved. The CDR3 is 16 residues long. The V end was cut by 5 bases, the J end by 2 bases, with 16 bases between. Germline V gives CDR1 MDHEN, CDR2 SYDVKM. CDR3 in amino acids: CASSTPLGSGNQPQHF. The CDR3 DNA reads TGTGCCAGCAGTACCCCACTCGGGTCGGGCAATCAGCCCCAGCATTTT.

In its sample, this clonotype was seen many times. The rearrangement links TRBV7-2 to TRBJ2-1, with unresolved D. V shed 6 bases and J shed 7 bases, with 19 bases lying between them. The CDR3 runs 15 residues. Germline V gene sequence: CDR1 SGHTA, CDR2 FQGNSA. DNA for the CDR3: TGTGCCAGCAGTTACGGGCCTCAACGGGCTAATGAGCAGTTCTTC. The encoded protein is CASSYGPQRANEQFF. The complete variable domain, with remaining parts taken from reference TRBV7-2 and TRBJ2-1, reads GAGVSQSPSNKVTEKGKDVELRCDPISGHTALYWYRQSLGQGLEFLIYFQGNSAPDKSGLPSDRFSAERTGGSVSTLTIQRTQQEDSAVYLCASSYGPQRANEQFFGPGTRLTVL.

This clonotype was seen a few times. The CDR3 reads CASVPDRANTGELFF. As DNA, the CDR3 is TGTGCCAGCGTCCCGGACAGGGCGAACACCGGGGAGCTGTTTTTT. This sequence joins TRBV7-9 and TRBJ2-2; 8 positions agree with TRBD1. This CDR3 has 15 residues. V gave up 8 bases and J gave up 0 bases; unmatched junction bases: 5. Germline V gene sequence: CDR1 SEHNR, CDR2 FQNEAQ (reference sequence). Full variable domain (rest looked up from reference TRBV7-9 and TRBJ2-2): DTGVSQNPRHKITKRGQNVTFRCDPISEHNRLYWYRQTLGQGPEFLTYFQNEAQLEKSRLLSDRFSAERPKGSFSTLEIQRTEQGDSAMYLCASVPDRANTGELFFGEGSRLTVL.

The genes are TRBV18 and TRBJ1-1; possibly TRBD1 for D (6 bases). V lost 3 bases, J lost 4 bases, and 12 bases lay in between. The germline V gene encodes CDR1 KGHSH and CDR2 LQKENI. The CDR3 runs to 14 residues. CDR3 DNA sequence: TGTGCCAGCTCACCTAGAGGGGGGTCCACTGAAGCTTTCTTT. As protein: CASSPRGGSTEAFF.

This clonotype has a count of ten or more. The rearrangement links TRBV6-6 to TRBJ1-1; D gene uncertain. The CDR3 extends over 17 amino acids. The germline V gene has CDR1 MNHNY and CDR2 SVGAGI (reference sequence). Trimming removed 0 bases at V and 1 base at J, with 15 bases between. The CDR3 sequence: CASSYSVGFEKNTEAFF. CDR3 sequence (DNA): TGTGCCAGCAGTTACTCGGTCGGGTTTGAGAAGAACACTGAAGCTTTCTTT.